The 6 T cell receptor beta chains listed next were all sequenced from one sample in a study of blood T cells in healthy people across ages. Through a sample-barcoded 5' primer and a J-beta primer mix, a second PCR was run for roughly 7 to 11 cycles. TCRdb ran MiXCR on the 5' RACE reads and lists one entry per CDR3 protein. Of 700,000 to 850,000 distinct CDR3 sequences in the sample, roughly 35% were seen once. Specimen: blood. These receptors originate from a man younger than 35 in good health.

Of note for this clonotype: Being one base from a much bigger clone, this may be a read error. The rearrangement joins TRBV29-1 to TRBJ2-3; 11 bases fit TRBD2. CDR3 size: 16 residues. Germline CDR1 reads SQVTM; CDR2 reads ANQGSEA. The CDR3 coding sequence is TGCAGCGTTGAACTAGCGGGAGGTGGAGGCACAGATAGGCAGTATTTT. It is translated as CSVELAGGGGTDRQYF.

This CDR3 is CASSREVNTEAFF. CDR3 bases: TGTGCCAGCAGCCGGGAGGTAAACACTGAAGCTTTCTTT. V and J are TRBV7-3 and TRBJ1-1; D uncertain. The germline V and J ends were trimmed by 5 bases and 2 bases, with 9 bases remaining between them. This CDR3 is built from 13 residues. Germline values: CDR1 SGHTA, CDR2 FQGTGA.

V gene TRBV20-1 combines with J gene TRBJ1-3; a weak D match, TRBD1 (6 bases). The germline V and J ends were trimmed by 3 bases and 0 bases, with 15 bases remaining between them. CDR1 is DFQATT and CDR2 is SNEGSKA in the germline V gene (reference sequence). The length of the CDR3 is 16 residues. CDR3 nucleotide sequence: TGCAGTGCTAGTCCCCGGGGGGCTAGCTCTGGAAACACCATATATTTT. Its translation: CSASPRGASSGNTIYF.

Of note for this clonotype: This CDR3 fails to terminate in the conserved phenylalanine or tryptophan, so it likely reflects a read error. The chain couples TRBV20-1 to TRBJ2-3; TRBD1 matches at 10 bases. CDR3 length equals 14 residues. The V gene's germline CDR1 is DFQATT and CDR2 SNEGSKA (reference sequence). CDR3 DNA sequence: TGCGGTGCTAGGGGGACAGGGGGCACAGATACGCAGTATGTT. It codes for CGARGTGGTDTQYV.

This clonotype occurred many times. The chain is built from TRBV3-1 and TRBJ1-4; 8 bases fit TRBD1. This CDR3 contains 16 residues. Trimming took 0 bases from V and 4 from J; bases not matched to a gene: 4. Germline V gene lookup returns CDR1 LGHDT and CDR2 YNNKEL (reference sequence). In DNA form, the CDR3 reads TGTGCCAGCAGCCAAGATGGAGGACAGGGTAATGAAAAACTGTTTTTT. Translated: CASSQDGGQGNEKLFF.

In its sample, this clonotype was seen many times. The chain is built from TRBV4-2 and TRBJ2-1; D gene uncertain. The CDR3 spans 12 residues. The V end was cut by 2 bases, the J end by 6 bases, with 5 bases between. Germline V lookup: CDR1 LGHNA, CDR2 YNFKEQ. CDR3 region: CASSQLSNEQFF. The CDR3 DNA is TGTGCCAGCAGCCAATTGAGCAATGAGCAGTTCTTC.